This T cell receptor (beta chain) was identified in a study of blood T cell repertoires in COVID-19. On the study more broadly: The origin of the acute and convalescent COVID-19 samples was the United States, Italy and Spain. From T cells, B-cell-depleted T cells, or PBMCs came the material, which was cDNA or gDNA.

This clone has just a few counts. Trimming took 0 bases from V and 12 from J, leaving 18 bases between them. CDR1 and CDR2 (germline): GTSNPN, SVGIG (reference sequence). The CDR3 contains 13 residues. In the original analysis: Reference gene primer amplification gave nucleated cell count estimates. Profiled with immunoSEQ multiplex PCR; TCRdb holds only in-frame clones, not every one. For V, J and clone size, that table is used; D and trimming come from the DNA. The sample yields under 150,000 clones, roughly 80% seen once. Sequencing used peripheral blood. The clonotype originates from a woman aged 55-69 years with acute or convalescent COVID-19. The chain recombines TRBV30 with TRBJ2-7; maybe TRBD1 (5 bases). CDR3 sequence (DNA): TGTGCCTGGAGTGTATCCCCCCGGACAAGGCTGTACTTC. This codes for CAWSVSPRTRLYF.